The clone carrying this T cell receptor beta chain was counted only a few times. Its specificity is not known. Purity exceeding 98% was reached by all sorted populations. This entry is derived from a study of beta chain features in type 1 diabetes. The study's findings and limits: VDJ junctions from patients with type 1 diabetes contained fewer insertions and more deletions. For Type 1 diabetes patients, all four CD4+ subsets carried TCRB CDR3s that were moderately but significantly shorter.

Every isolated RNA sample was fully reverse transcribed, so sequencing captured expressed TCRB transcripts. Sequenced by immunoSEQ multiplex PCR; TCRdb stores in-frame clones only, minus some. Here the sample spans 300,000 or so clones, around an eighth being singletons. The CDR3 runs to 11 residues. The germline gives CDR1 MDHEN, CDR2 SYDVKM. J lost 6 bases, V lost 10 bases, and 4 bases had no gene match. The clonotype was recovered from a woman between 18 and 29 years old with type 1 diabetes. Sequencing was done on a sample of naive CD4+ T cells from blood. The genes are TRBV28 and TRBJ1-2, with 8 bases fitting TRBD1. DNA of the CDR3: TGTGCCATCGCAGGGGGCCATGGCTACACCTTC. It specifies CAIAGGHGYTF.